This T cell receptor (beta chain) was observed in a study of PD-1 blockade in mismatch repair-deficient tumors. Germline V CDR1 and CDR2: SGHTS, YDEGEE. CDR3 length: 17 residues. Between the trimmed V and J ends, which lost 0 bases and 2 bases, there was a span of 14 bases. The repertoire was sequenced with immunoSEQ multiplex PCR; TCRdb's copy has only in-frame clones and lacks some. The sample lists about 15,000 clones; approximately 81% were seen once. The sample holds one count of this clone. This chain joins TRBV5-8 and TRBJ2-2, with D possibly being TRBD2 (6 bases). The TCR comes from an adult with mismatch repair-deficient cancer. This specimen was PBMCs, taken before pembrolizumab treatment. CDR3 nucleotide sequence: TGTGCCAGCAGCTTGGCAGCGGGTAGTCTCAACACCGGGGAGCTGTTTTTT. Protein product: CASSLAAGSLNTGELFF.